This T cell receptor (beta chain) was observed in a study of post-analysis software for immune sequencing data. Study-level background: Both relapsing-remitting and secondary progressive multiple sclerosis featured among the disease courses, as did progressive-relapsing multiple sclerosis.

Note on this clonotype: Its antigen is still unknown.

This CDR3 spans 15 amino acids. The V gene's germline CDR1 is DFQATT and CDR2 SNEGSKA (reference sequence). V shed 2 bases, J shed 7 bases, and the junction held 5 bases outside the gene matches. Study-level findings and limits: Those samples that were prepared in the same batch co-clustered strongly by F measure. TRBV5-6, TRBV5-1 and TRBV20-1 belonged to a set of about 5 TRBV segments that were more frequent in patients than controls.

Unique molecular identifiers were built into the TCR beta cDNA libraries. Each sample of about 0.95 to 10 million input T cells yielded roughly 500,000 cDNA molecules, so each molecule approximated one T cell. MiXCR, run by TCRdb on the PCR reads, gives a single entry per CDR3 protein. The data contain 380,000 or so distinct CDR3 sequences, roughly 30% of them singletons. The receptor comes from a girl aged 5-17 years with multiple sclerosis. The chain employs TRBV20-1 and TRBJ2-1; 13 bases are shared with TRBD2. The sequenced sample was blood. Here the CDR3 DNA reads TGCAGTGCTAGAACTAGCGGGGGGGCGGGAAATGAGCAGTTCTTC. It encodes CSARTSGGAGNEQFF.